Each of the 28 T cell receptor beta chains below was sequenced from the same sample in a study of cytomegalovirus exposure and HLA in healthy donors. Libraries were prepared by immunoSEQ multiplex PCR; TCRdb keeps only in-frame clonotypes and omits some of them. Of tens of thousands of clones listed, roughly 90% are singletons. Sequences were obtained from PBMCs. The receptors here all came from a woman in her late teens or twenties in good health and CMV-seropositive.

The DNA for the CDR3 is TGTGCCAGCAGCTTTACTGCGGGGGGCATTAACCCCTACGAGCAGTACTTC. It encodes CASSFTAGGINPYEQYF. The chain carries TRBV7-9 and TRBJ2-7; 8 positions agree with TRBD2. V was clipped by 3 bases and J by 2 bases; unmatched bases: 12. Looked up from germline, CDR1 is SEHNR and CDR2 is FQNEAQ (reference sequence). This CDR3 contains 17 residues. The full variable domain, completed using reference TRBV7-9 and TRBJ2-7, is DTGVSQNPRHKITKRGQNVTFRCDPISEHNRLYWYRQTLGQGPEFLTYFQNEAQLEKSRLLSDRFSAERPKGSFSTLEIQRTEQGDSAMYLCASSFTAGGINPYEQYFGPGTRLTVT.

This clone was seen only a few times. The rearrangement links TRBV11-2 to TRBJ2-7; TRBD1 matches at 8 bases. Trimming at V came to 4 bases and at J to 0 bases, leaving 2 bases not matched to a gene. CDR3 size: 14 residues. The germline V gene encodes CDR1 SGHAT and CDR2 FQNNGV. The CDR3 sequence is CASSYGQGSYEQYF. As DNA, the CDR3 is TGTGCCAGCAGCTACGGACAGGGCTCCTACGAGCAGTACTTC.

The rearrangement joins TRBV6-5 to TRBJ2-2; a weak D match, TRBD1 (6 bases). Germline V CDR1 and CDR2: MNHEY, SVGAGI. Trimming took 3 bases from V and 6 from J, leaving 17 bases between them. The CDR3 runs to 16 residues. CDR3 bases: TGTGCCAGCAGTTATCTGGGCAGGGGAGCATCCGGGGAGCTGTTTTTT. Translating gives CASSYLGRGASGELFF.

The J gene is TRBJ2-5, the V gene TRBV5-4, with TRBD2 matching 10 bases. Germline V gene sequence: CDR1 SGHNT, CDR2 YYREEE (reference sequence). This CDR3 has 15 residues. Germline trimming cut 0 bases from V and 7 bases from J; bases unmatched to any gene: 6. The chain's CDR3 is CASSLASGSRGTQYF. The CDR3 DNA sequence: TGTGCCAGCAGCTTGGCTAGCGGGAGCCGCGGGACCCAGTACTTC.

The rearrangement joins TRBV9 to TRBJ2-7; possible D gene TRBD2, 5 bases. V dropped 4 bases and J dropped 0 bases, with 8 bases sitting between them. The CDR3 sequence is 13 residues long. Germline loops: CDR1 SGDLS, CDR2 YYNGEE. CDR3 in amino acids: CASSPGSSYEQYF. The CDR3 coding sequence is TGTGCCAGCAGCCCGGGGAGCTCCTACGAGCAGTACTTC.

V gene TRBV7-9 combines with J gene TRBJ1-5, with 7 positions matching TRBD1. The CDR3 contains 14 residues. Germline V gives CDR1 SEHNR, CDR2 FQNEAQ (reference sequence). V gave up 1 base and J gave up 5 bases; unmatched junction bases: 2. The CDR3 here is CASSLVTGDQPQHF. CDR3 nucleotides: TGTGCCAGCAGCTTAGTCACAGGGGATCAGCCCCAGCATTTT.

This chain connects TRBV28 to TRBJ1-5, with a tentative D call TRBD1 (6 bases). V was shortened by 4 bases and J by 1 base, with 11 bases between the two germline ends. There are 15 residues in the CDR3. Germline V lookup: CDR1 MDHEN, CDR2 SYDVKM. Here the CDR3 reads CASSSGHASNQPQHF. CDR3 bases: TGTGCCAGCAGTTCGGGACATGCGAGCAATCAGCCCCAGCATTTT.

J is TRBJ2-7 and V is TRBV6-6; D remains ambiguous. The V end lost 1 base, the J end lost 1 base, and 11 bases lay between the germline ends. This CDR3 comprises 15 residues. Per germline, CDR1 MNHNY and CDR2 SVGAGI (reference sequence). The DNA for the CDR3 is TGTGCCAGCAGTTACTTGTCGGTAAGATCCTACGAGCAGTACTTC. This encodes CASSYLSVRSYEQYF.

V is TRBV18 and J is TRBJ1-5; tentative D call: TRBD1 (6 bases). The germline gives CDR1 KGHSH, CDR2 LQKENI. V was clipped by 2 bases and J by 0 bases, with 17 bases between them. The CDR3 contains 18 residues. The CDR3 sequence is CASSPFTKGDYSNQPQHF. The CDR3 nucleotides read TGTGCCAGCTCACCATTCACGAAGGGGGATTATAGCAATCAGCCCCAGCATTTT.

There are a few counts of this clone. This chain links TRBV6-4 with TRBJ2-3, with D possibly being TRBD2 (6 bases). The length of the CDR3 is 14 residues. With 4 bases removed from V and 5 bases from J, the gap between germline ends came to 13 bases. Germline assignment: CDR1 MRHNA and CDR2 SNTAGT. CDR3 sequence reads: CASSGTGEGDTQYF. For the CDR3, the DNA is TGTGCCAGCAGTGGAACGGGAGAAGGAGATACGCAGTATTTT.

This clone has just one count. The CDR3 sequence: CATWDNAYGYTF. In DNA form, the CDR3 reads TGTGCCACCTGGGACAACGCCTATGGCTACACCTTC. This chain connects TRBV6-5 to TRBJ1-2; possibly TRBD1 for D (6 bases). Between the trimmed V and J ends, which lost 10 bases and 4 bases, there was a span of 13 bases. In germline, CDR1 is MNHEY, CDR2 SVGAGI. This CDR3 has 12 residues.

The rearrangement uses TRBV6-5 and TRBJ2-3; 10 bases fit TRBD2. Germline trimming cut 4 bases from V and 2 bases from J; bases unmatched to any gene: 6. The germline V gene encodes CDR1 MNHEY and CDR2 SVGAGI. The CDR3 sequence is 16 residues long. Here the CDR3 reads CASSSLAGQHTDTQYF. Written as DNA, the CDR3 is TGTGCCAGCAGTTCACTAGCGGGGCAACACACAGATACGCAGTATTTT.

The chain recombines TRBV7-4 with TRBJ1-3; a possible D gene is TRBD1 (6 bases). V shed 5 bases and J shed 4 bases, with 21 bases lying between them. CDR3 length equals 17 residues. CDR1 and CDR2 (germline): SGHVT, SQSDAQ. Here the CDR3 DNA reads TGTGCCAGCAGCCTCCCCGGGACACTCTCTGTCGGAAACACCATATATTTT. Encoded protein: CASSLPGTLSVGNTIYF. Using reference TRBV7-4 and TRBJ1-3 for the parts outside the CDR3, the full variable domain is GAGVSQSPRYKVAKRGRDVALRCDSISGHVTLYWYRQTLGQGSEVLTYSQSDAQRDKSGRPSGRFSAERPERSVSTLKIQRTEQGDSAVYLCASSLPGTLSVGNTIYFGEGSWLTVV.

The CDR3 reads CAAGGDNNEQFF. The CDR3 DNA reads as TGTGCCGCGGGCGGAGACAACAATGAGCAGTTCTTC. The V gene is TRBV7-9, the J gene TRBJ2-1, with a possible D match to TRBD2 (5 bases). Trimming took off 11 bases at V and 5 bases at J, with 13 bases between the two ends. The germline CDR1 and CDR2 sequences are SEHNR and FQNEAQ (reference sequence). The CDR3 is made up of 12 amino acids.

This chain connects TRBV11-3 to TRBJ2-3; unclear D gene. V was clipped by 1 base and J by 3 bases, with 8 bases between them. Looked up from germline, CDR1 is SGHNT and CDR2 is YENEEA. The CDR3 extends over 14 amino acids. The CDR3: CASSLGHRTDTQYF. CDR3 DNA: TGTGCCAGCAGCTTAGGGCACCGAACAGATACGCAGTATTTT.

V and J are TRBV6-1 and TRBJ2-1; 10 nucleotides align to TRBD2. Germline CDR1 reads MNHNS; CDR2 reads SASEGT. There are 16 residues in the CDR3. V trimming: 0 bases; J trimming: 2 bases; junction bases outside the gene matches: 1. The CDR3 here is CASSEASGGAYNEQFF. Here the CDR3 DNA reads TGTGCCAGCAGTGAAGCAAGCGGGGGGGCCTACAATGAGCAGTTCTTC.

The rearrangement links TRBV5-1 to TRBJ2-1, with 11 bases fitting TRBD2. Germline CDR1 is SGHRS and CDR2 is YFSETQ. CDR3 length equals 16 residues. J was trimmed by 3 bases and V by 6 bases; bases with no gene match: 8. The CDR3 DNA sequence: TGCGCCAGCAACTCAATAGCGGGGGGGAACTACAATGAGCAGTTCTTC. Protein: CASNSIAGGNYNEQFF. The whole variable domain, remainder taken from reference TRBV5-1 and TRBJ2-1, is KAGVTQTPRYLIKTRGQQVTLSCSPISGHRSVSWYQQTPGQGLQFLFEYFSETQRNKGNFPGRFSGRQFSNSRSEMNVSTLELGDSALYLCASNSIAGGNYNEQFFGPGTRLTVL.

The V and J genes are TRBV4-1 and TRBJ2-2; the D gene is possibly TRBD2 (7 bases). This CDR3 has 16 residues. Trimming cost V 4 bases and J 6 bases, with 18 bases left between them. Germline CDR1 is MGHRA and CDR2 is YSYEKL. CDR3 sequence reads: CASSRESGTPSGELFF. The CDR3 nucleotides are TGCGCCAGCAGCCGGGAGAGCGGGACACCGTCCGGGGAGCTGTTTTTT.

J is TRBJ1-5 and V is TRBV28; a weak D match, TRBD1 (6 bases). From germline, CDR1 is MDHEN and CDR2 SYDVKM. CDR3 length equals 16 residues. V gave up 6 bases and J gave up 0 bases, with 15 bases separating them. In DNA, the CDR3 is TGTGCCAGCAGCCAGCCCGGACAGTATAGCAATCAGCCCCAGCATTTT. As protein: CASSQPGQYSNQPQHF.

As to this clone: The junction departs from germline at one end; a sequencing error may be responsible. This rearrangement joins TRBV6-4 to TRBJ2-2; D is perhaps TRBD1 (5 bases). Germline values: CDR1 MRHNA, CDR2 SNTAGT. The CDR3 covers 15 residues. This CDR3 is CATSARQDKTGELFF. The DNA of the CDR3 is TGTGCCACCAGTGCTCGGCAGGACAAAACCGGGGAGCTGTTTTTT.

The chain employs TRBV13 and TRBJ1-1; possible D gene TRBD1, 5 bases. Germline CDR1 reads PRHDT; CDR2 reads FYEKMQ (reference sequence). V was trimmed by 5 bases and J by 6 bases, leaving 13 bases between them. The CDR3 length is 13 residues. CDR3 sequence reads: CASSPEGFAEAFF. The CDR3 DNA reads TGTGCCAGCAGCCCGGAGGGGTTTGCTGAAGCTTTCTTT.

The chain combines TRBV4-1 with TRBJ1-2; the D gene is possibly TRBD1 (5 bases). The CDR3 spans 15 residues. Germline CDR1 and CDR2: MGHRA and YSYEKL. Trimming cost V 1 base and J 3 bases, with 12 bases left between them. The CDR3 sequence: CASSQVDSGDYGYTF. The DNA of the CDR3 is TGCGCCAGCAGCCAAGTTGACTCGGGGGACTATGGCTACACCTTC.

The chain uses TRBV4-2 and TRBJ2-1; D is undetermined. This CDR3 is built from 15 residues. The V gene's germline CDR1 is LGHNA and CDR2 YNFKEQ. V dropped 1 base and J dropped 5 bases, with 12 bases sitting between them. The CDR3 sequence: CASSQGAGINNEQFF. The CDR3 coding sequence is TGTGCCAGCAGCCAAGGGGCAGGTATCAACAATGAGCAGTTCTTC.

The chain employs TRBV7-8 and TRBJ1-2, with D unclear. With 1 base removed from V and 2 bases from J, the gap between germline ends came to 8 bases. The CDR3 contains 14 residues. Germline CDR1 and CDR2: SGHVS and FQNEAQ. The CDR3 region has the DNA TGTGCCAGCAGCTTAGACGCAGGCAACTATGGCTACACCTTC. This gives the protein CASSLDAGNYGYTF.

This clone was found once. The CDR3 DNA reads as TGTGCCAGCAGTTACTCTGGGACAGGGGGCGATTCACCCCTCCACTTT. Its translation: CASSYSGTGGDSPLHF. The chain joins TRBV6-6 to TRBJ1-6; 12 nucleotides align to TRBD1. This CDR3 is 16 amino acids long. The ends lost 0 bases at V and 8 bases at J; junction bases unmatched: 2. Germline CDR1 reads MNHNY; CDR2 reads SVGAGI (reference sequence).

V gene TRBV4-1 combines with J gene TRBJ2-1; D gene ambiguous. The CDR3 has 16 residues. V lost 1 base and J lost 10, with 20 bases in between. Looked up from germline, CDR1 is MGHRA and CDR2 is YSYEKL. CDR3 sequence: CASSQGHSISIEEQFF. The CDR3 region has the DNA TGCGCCAGCAGCCAAGGCCATAGCATCTCCATTGAGGAGCAGTTCTTC.

The chain employs TRBV27 and TRBJ1-1; TRBD1 matches 7 bases. CDR3 length: 13 residues. Germline loops: CDR1 MNHEY, CDR2 SMNVEV (reference sequence). CDR3 DNA sequence: TGTGCTAGTTCTAATACAGGGGACACTGAAGCTTTCTTT. Protein: CASSNTGDTEAFF.

The chain recombines TRBV6-1 with TRBJ2-1; 9 bases match TRBD1. Germline CDR1 reads MNHNS; CDR2 reads SASEGT. This CDR3 is built from 13 residues. J gave up 7 bases and V 7 bases, and 5 bases lay outside the gene matches. The CDR3 here is CASTGTGINEQFF. The CDR3 DNA sequence: TGTGCCAGCACCGGGACAGGGATTAATGAGCAGTTCTTC.